This T cell receptor beta chain stems from a study of regulatory T cells in long-lasting Graves disease. Study findings and constraints: Authors noted too few samples as a limitation.

Investigators prepared the TCR beta libraries by applying iRepertoire HTBI primers and Arm-PCR of CDR3 regions. TCRdb passed the multiplex PCR reads through MiXCR, listing each CDR3 protein once. The profile covers over 200,000 distinct CDR3 sequences, with about 17% appearing a single time and around 15% taken by the ten largest. This CDR3 comprises 15 residues. Germline loops: CDR1 ENHRY, CDR2 SYGVKD. Trimming stripped 4 bases from V and 0 bases from J, with 10 bases between. The sample's time point: newly diagnosed GD, antithyroid drugs for less than 3 months. Construction of the TCR library relied on RNA isolated from PBMCs. In regard to this clonotype: Its antigen is unidentified.

These data also formed part of another study, on T cells in Graves' hyperthyroidism and ophthalmopathy.

This TCR derives from a woman aged 25 to 45 with Graves disease. The chain joins TRBV10-3 to TRBJ2-1; no reliable D call. Here the sequenced sample was peripheral blood mononuclear cells (PBMCs), taken at new diagnosis, from a patient treated with antithyroid drugs. This CDR3 is CAISGPVSSYNEQFF. CDR3 DNA: TGTGCCATCAGTGGACCCGTAAGCTCCTACAATGAGCAGTTCTTC.